A selection of T cell receptor beta chains follows, all from one sample in a study of post-analysis software for immune sequencing data. TCRdb independently ran MiXCR on the PCR reads; one entry per CDR3 protein. The table has about 540,000 distinct CDR3 sequences, 30% to 40% seen once. Input material: blood. Receptors originate from a girl between 2 and 17 years old with multiple sclerosis. Each CDR3 is given with its conserved first and last residue. The D gene is left open where the match is weak. Clone size is stated in some rows and not others, as once, few, many or a class when expanded.

size	V	J	D	CDR3	DNA
-	TRBV29-1	TRBJ2-5	-	CSVEVAGRQETQYF	TGCAGCGTTGAAGTGGCGGGCAGGCAAGAGACCCAGTACTTC
few	TRBV6-6	TRBJ2-6	-	CASSDTGSGANVLTF	TGTGCCAGCAGTGATACAGGGTCTGGGGCCAACGTCCTGACTTTC
-	TRBV4-1	TRBJ2-2	TRBD1	CASSRGQGTGELFF	TGCGCCAGCAGCCGCGGACAGGGCACCGGGGAGCTGTTTTTT
-	TRBV14	TRBJ2-1	-	CASSPAGYKQFF	TGTGCCAGCAGCCCCGCGGGGTATAAGCAGTTCTTC
few	TRBV5-1	TRBJ2-5	-	CASSLRFRTLQETQYF	TGCGCCAGCAGCTTGAGATTTCGGACGCTCCAAGAGACCCAGTACTTC
-	TRBV7-2	TRBJ2-3	TRBD2	CASSPGGGGAADTQYF	TGTGCCAGCAGCCCGGGCGGCGGGGGGGCTGCAGATACGCAGTATTTT
-	TRBV11-2	TRBJ2-5	-	CASSFRREETQYF	TGTGCCAGCAGCTTCAGGAGGGAAGAGACCCAGTACTTC
few	TRBV29-1	TRBJ1-1	-	CSAQSFSSRNTEAFF	TGCAGCGCCCAGTCTTTTTCAAGTCGGAACACTGAAGCTTTCTTT
-	TRBV6-6	TRBJ2-5	-	CASRPGQYQETQYF	TGTGCCAGCAGACCCGGACAGTACCAAGAGACCCAGTACTTC
-	TRBV7-2	TRBJ1-3	-	CASSYDWSSGNTIYF	TGTGCCAGCAGCTATGATTGGAGCTCTGGAAACACCATATATTTT
once	TRBV29-1	TRBJ2-7	TRBD1	CSAPGQGGDELDYEQYF	TGCAGCGCCCCGGGACAGGGAGGGGATGAATTAGACTACGAGCAGTACTTC
-	TRBV9	TRBJ1-2	-	CASSVGTTGSNYGYTF	TGTGCCAGCAGCGTGGGGACGACAGGAAGTAACTATGGCTACACCTTC
few	TRBV18	TRBJ1-1	-	CASSPEQESNTEAFF	TGTGCCAGCTCACCAGAGCAGGAGTCGAACACTGAAGCTTTCTTT
-	TRBV29-1	TRBJ1-1	-	CSVGLGFEAFF	TGCAGCGTTGGTCTCGGATTTGAAGCTTTCTTT
-	TRBV11-2	TRBJ2-5	TRBD2	CASSSGTSAPETQYF	TGTGCCAGCAGCTCAGGGACTAGCGCCCCAGAGACCCAGTACTTC
few	TRBV6-6	TRBJ1-4	-	CASSYWGEEKLFF	TGTGCCAGCAGTTATTGGGGTGAGGAAAAACTGTTTTTT
-	TRBV7-8	TRBJ2-3	-	CASSLQGISTDTQYF	TGTGCCAGCAGCTTACAGGGAATTAGCACAGATACGCAGTATTTT
-	TRBV6-6	TRBJ2-7	-	CASGGISSYEQYF	TGTGCCAGCGGGGGTATTAGCTCCTACGAGCAGTACTTC
-	TRBV2	TRBJ2-5	-	CASSTSWGETQYF	TGTGCCAGCAGCACGAGTTGGGGAGAGACCCAGTACTTC
few	TRBV20-1	TRBJ1-1	-	CSARSTGFRSTEAFF	TGCAGTGCTAGATCCACAGGGTTCAGGAGCACTGAAGCTTTCTTT
few	TRBV29-1	TRBJ1-4	TRBD1	CSVTDRGNEKLFF	TGCAGCGTTACGGACAGGGGGAATGAAAAACTGTTTTTT
-	TRBV20-1	TRBJ1-2	-	CSASDDRILNYGYTF	TGCAGTGCTAGTGACGACAGGATACTTAACTATGGCTACACCTTC
few	TRBV6-5	TRBJ1-1	TRBD1	CASSHDRAVAEAFF	TGTGCCAGCAGCCACGACAGGGCGGTTGCTGAAGCTTTCTTT
few	TRBV5-1	TRBJ2-6	TRBD1	CASSLFSTGVSSGANVLTF	TGCGCCAGCAGCTTATTTTCGACAGGGGTTAGCTCTGGGGCCAACGTCCTGACTTTC
-	TRBV24-1	TRBJ2-1	-	CATSVAGSVHEQFF	TGTGCCACCAGTGTAGCTGGGTCGGTCCATGAGCAGTTCTTC
few	TRBV12-3/TRBV12-4	TRBJ2-1	-	CASTPPGNEQFF	TGTGCCAGCACACCCCCGGGCAATGAGCAGTTCTTC
few	TRBV20-1	TRBJ2-5	TRBD1	CSASPQGTETQYF	TGCAGTGCTAGCCCACAGGGGACGGAGACCCAGTACTTC
-	TRBV6-2/TRBV6-3	TRBJ2-5	-	CASAQVGGADETQYF	TGTGCCAGCGCTCAAGTGGGGGGGGCCGACGAGACCCAGTACTTC
few	TRBV20-1	TRBJ2-7	-	CSARAQAGYEQYF	TGCAGTGCTAGAGCCCAGGCGGGCTACGAGCAGTACTTC
-	TRBV28	TRBJ2-3	TRBD1	CASMTGRMDTQYF	TGTGCCAGCATGACAGGGCGAATGGATACGCAGTATTTT
few	TRBV5-1	TRBJ2-7	TRBD1	CASSPGTEGSYEQYF	TGCGCCAGCAGCCCAGGGACAGAAGGGTCCTACGAGCAGTACTTC
-	TRBV2	TRBJ2-3	TRBD2	CASSEEGLHTDTQYF	TGTGCCAGCAGTGAGGAGGGACTACACACAGATACGCAGTATTTT
-	TRBV20-1	TRBJ2-7	-	CSATLGPHEQYF	TGCAGTGCAACACTAGGACCCCACGAGCAGTACTTC
-	TRBV3-1	TRBJ2-3	-	CASSQGVTTDTQYF	TGTGCCAGCAGCCAAGGTGTAACCACAGATACGCAGTATTTT
-	TRBV3-1	TRBJ2-7	TRBD2	CASSQGAGDSYEQYF	TGTGCCAGCAGCCAAGGAGCGGGGGACTCCTACGAGCAGTACTTC
-	TRBV21-1	TRBJ1-2	-	CASSNSGQGDDNYGYTF	TGTGCCAGCAGCAATTCGGGACAGGGGGACGATAACTATGGCTACACCTTC